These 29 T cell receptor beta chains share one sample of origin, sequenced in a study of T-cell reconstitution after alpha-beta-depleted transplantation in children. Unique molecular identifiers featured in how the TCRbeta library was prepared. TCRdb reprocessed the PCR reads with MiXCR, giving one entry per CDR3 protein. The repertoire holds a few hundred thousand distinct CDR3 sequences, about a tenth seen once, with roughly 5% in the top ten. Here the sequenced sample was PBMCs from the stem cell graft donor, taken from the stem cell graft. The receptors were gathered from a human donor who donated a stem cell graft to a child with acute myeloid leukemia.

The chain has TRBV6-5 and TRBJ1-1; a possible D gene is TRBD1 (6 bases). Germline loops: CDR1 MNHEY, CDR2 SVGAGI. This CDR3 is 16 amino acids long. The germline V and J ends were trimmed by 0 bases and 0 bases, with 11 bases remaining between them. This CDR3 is CASSYSARGLNTEAFF. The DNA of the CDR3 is TGTGCCAGCAGTTACTCGGCCAGGGGCCTGAACACTGAAGCTTTCTTT.

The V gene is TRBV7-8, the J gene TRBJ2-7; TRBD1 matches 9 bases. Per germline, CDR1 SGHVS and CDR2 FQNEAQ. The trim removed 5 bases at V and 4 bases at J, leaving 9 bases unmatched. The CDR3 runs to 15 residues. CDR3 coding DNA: TGTGCCAGCAGCAACGCCGGGACAGGGTATTACGAGCAGTACTTC. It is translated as CASSNAGTGYYEQYF.

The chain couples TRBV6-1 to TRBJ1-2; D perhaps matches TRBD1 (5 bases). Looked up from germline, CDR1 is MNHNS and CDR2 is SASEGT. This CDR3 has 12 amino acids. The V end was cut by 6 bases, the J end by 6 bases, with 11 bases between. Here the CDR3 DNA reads TGTGCCAGCAGGATGGGAGGGGATGGCTACACCTTC. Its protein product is CASRMGGDGYTF.

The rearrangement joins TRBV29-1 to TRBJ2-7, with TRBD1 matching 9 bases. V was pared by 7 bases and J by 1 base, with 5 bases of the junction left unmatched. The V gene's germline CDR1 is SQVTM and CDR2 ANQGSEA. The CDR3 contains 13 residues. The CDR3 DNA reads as TGCAGCGCCGAGGGACAGGGTTCCTACGAGCAGTACTTC. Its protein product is CSAEGQGSYEQYF.

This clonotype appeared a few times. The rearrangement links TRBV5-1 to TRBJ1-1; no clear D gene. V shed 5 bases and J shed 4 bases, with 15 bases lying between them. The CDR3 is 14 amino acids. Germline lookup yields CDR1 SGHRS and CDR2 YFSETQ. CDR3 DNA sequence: TGCGCCAGCAGTTCCGATCCGGGCGCCACTGAAGCTTTCTTT. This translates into CASSSDPGATEAFF.

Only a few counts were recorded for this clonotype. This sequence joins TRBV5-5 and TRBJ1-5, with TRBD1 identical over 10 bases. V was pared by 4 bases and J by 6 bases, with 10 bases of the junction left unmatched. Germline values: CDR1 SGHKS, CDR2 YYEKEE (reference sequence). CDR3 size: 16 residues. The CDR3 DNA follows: TGTGCCAGCAGCCTAACCGGGACAGGGGTTGCTCAGCCCCAGCATTTT. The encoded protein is CASSLTGTGVAQPQHF.

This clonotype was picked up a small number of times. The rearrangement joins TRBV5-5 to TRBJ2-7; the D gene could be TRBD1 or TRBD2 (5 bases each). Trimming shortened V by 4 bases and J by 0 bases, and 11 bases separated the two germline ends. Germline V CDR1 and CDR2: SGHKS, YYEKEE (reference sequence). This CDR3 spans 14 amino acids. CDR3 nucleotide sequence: TGTGCCAGCAGCGGGGGTTATGTCTCCTACGAGCAGTACGTC. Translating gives CASSGGYVSYEQYV.

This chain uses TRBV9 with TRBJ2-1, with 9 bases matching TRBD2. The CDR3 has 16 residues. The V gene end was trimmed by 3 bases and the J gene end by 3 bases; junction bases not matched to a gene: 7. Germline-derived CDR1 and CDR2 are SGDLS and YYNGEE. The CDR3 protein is CASSGLIAGDYNEQFF. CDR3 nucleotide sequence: TGTGCCAGCAGCGGGTTGATAGCGGGGGACTACAATGAGCAGTTCTTC.

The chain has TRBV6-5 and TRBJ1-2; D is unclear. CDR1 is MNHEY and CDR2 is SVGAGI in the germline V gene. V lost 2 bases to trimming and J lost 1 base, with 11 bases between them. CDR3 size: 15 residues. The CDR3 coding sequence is TGTGCCAGCAGTTACCCTTCCGGGGTTAACTATGGCTACACCTTC. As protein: CASSYPSGVNYGYTF.

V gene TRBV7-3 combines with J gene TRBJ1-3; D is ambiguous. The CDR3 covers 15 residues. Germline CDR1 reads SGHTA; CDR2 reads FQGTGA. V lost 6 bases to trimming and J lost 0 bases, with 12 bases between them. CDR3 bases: TGTGCCAGCAGTCCCGACGGTCGCTCTGGAAACACCATATATTTT. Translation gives CASSPDGRSGNTIYF.

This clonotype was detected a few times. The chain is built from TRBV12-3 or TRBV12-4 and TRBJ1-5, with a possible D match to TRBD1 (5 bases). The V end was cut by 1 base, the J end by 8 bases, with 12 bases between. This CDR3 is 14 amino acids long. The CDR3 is CASSLGAGIKPQHF. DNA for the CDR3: TGTGCCAGCAGTTTAGGGGCAGGGATCAAGCCCCAGCATTTT.

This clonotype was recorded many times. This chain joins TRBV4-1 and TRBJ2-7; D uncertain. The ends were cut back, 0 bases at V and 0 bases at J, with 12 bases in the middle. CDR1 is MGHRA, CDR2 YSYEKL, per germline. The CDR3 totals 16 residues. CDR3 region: CASSQEYSSSSYEQYF. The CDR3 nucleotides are TGCGCCAGCAGCCAAGAGTACAGCTCATCCTCCTACGAGCAGTACTTC.

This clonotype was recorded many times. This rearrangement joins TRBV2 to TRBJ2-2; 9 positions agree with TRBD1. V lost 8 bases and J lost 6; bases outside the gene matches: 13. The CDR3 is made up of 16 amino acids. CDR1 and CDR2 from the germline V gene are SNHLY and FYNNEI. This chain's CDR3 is CASQTGTGMKAGELFF. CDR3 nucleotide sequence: TGTGCCAGCCAAACCGGGACAGGGATGAAGGCCGGGGAGCTGTTTTTT. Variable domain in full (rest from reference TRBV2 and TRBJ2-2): EPEVTQTPSHQVTQMGQEVILRCVPISNHLYFYWYRQILGQKVEFLVSFYNNEISEKSEIFDDQFSVERPDGSNFTLKIRSTKLEDSAMYFCASQTGTGMKAGELFFGEGSRLTVL.

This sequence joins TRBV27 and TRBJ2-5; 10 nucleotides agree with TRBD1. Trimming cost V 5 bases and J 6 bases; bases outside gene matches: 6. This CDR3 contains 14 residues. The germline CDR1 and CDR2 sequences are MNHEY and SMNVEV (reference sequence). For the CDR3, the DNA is TGTGCCAGCAGTCCAAGACAGGGGGCGAAGACCCAGTACTTC. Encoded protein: CASSPRQGAKTQYF.

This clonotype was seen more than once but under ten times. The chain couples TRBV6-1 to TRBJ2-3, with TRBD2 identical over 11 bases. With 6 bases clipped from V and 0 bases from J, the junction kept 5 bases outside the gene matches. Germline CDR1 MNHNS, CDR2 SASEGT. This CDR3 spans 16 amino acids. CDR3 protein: CASSPGTSGSTDTQYF. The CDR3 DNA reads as TGTGCCAGCAGCCCCGGGACTAGCGGTAGCACAGATACGCAGTATTTT.

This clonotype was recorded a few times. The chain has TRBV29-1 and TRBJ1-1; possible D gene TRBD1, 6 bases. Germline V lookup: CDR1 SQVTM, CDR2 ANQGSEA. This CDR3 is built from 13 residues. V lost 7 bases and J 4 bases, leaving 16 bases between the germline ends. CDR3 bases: TGCAGCGGTTTACAGGGAGGGAGCACTGAAGCTTTCTTT. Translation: CSGLQGGSTEAFF.

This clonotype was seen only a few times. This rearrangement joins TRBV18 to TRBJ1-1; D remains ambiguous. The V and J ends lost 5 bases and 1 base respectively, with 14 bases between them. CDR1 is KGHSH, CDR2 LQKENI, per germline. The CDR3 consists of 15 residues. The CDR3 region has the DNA TGTGCCAGCTCAGGAAATAGAGACTCGAACACTGAAGCTTTCTTT. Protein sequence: CASSGNRDSNTEAFF.

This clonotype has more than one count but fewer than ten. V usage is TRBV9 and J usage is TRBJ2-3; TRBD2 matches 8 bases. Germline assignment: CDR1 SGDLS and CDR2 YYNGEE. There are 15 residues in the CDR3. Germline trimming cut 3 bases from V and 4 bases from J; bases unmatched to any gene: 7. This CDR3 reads CASSETSGSADTQYF. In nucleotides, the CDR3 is TGTGCCAGCAGCGAAACGAGCGGGAGTGCAGATACGCAGTATTTT.

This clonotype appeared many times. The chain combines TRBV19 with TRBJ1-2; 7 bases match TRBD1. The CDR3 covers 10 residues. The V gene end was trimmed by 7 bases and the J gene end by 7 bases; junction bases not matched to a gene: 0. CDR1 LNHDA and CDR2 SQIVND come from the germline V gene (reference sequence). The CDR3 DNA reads TGTGCCAGTAAGGGGGCTGGCTACACCTTC. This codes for CASKGAGYTF.

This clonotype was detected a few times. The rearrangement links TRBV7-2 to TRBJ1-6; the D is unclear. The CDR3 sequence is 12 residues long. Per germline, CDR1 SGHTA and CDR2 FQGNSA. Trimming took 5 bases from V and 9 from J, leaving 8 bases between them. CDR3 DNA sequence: TGTGCCAGCAGCAAGACCGGTTCACCCCTCCACTTT. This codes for CASSKTGSPLHF.

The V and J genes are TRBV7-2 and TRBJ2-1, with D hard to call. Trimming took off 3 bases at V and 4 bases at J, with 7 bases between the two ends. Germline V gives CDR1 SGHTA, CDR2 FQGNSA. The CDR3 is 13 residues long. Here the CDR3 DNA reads TGTGCCAGCAGCTTTTACCTTTACAATGAGCAGTTCTTC. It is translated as CASSFYLYNEQFF.

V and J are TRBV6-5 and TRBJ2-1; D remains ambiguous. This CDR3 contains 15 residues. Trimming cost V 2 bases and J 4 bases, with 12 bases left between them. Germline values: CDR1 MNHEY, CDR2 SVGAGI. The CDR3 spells CASSYLSRAYNEQFF. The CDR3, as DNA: TGTGCCAGCAGTTACCTCAGTAGGGCATACAATGAGCAGTTCTTC.

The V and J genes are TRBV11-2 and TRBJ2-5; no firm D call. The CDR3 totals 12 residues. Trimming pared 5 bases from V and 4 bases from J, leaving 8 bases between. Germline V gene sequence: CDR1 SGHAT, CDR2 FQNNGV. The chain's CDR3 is CASSTVGETQYF. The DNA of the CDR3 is TGTGCCAGCAGCACGGTTGGAGAGACCCAGTACTTC.

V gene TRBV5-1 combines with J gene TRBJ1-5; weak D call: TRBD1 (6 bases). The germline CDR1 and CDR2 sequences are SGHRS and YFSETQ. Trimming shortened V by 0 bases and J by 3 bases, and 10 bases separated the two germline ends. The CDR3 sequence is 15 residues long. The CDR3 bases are TGCGCCAGCAGCTTGGTTGGGGGCGCCAATCAGCCCCAGCATTTT. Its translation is CASSLVGGANQPQHF. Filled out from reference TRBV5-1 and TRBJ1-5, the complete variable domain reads KAGVTQTPRYLIKTRGQQVTLSCSPISGHRSVSWYQQTPGQGLQFLFEYFSETQRNKGNFPGRFSGRQFSNSRSEMNVSTLELGDSALYLCASSLVGGANQPQHFGDGTRLSIL.

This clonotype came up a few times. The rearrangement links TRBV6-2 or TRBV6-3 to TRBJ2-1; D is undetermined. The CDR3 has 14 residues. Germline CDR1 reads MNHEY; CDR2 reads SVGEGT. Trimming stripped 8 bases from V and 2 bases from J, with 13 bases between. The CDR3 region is CASEKGLAYNEQFF. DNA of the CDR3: TGTGCCAGCGAAAAAGGGTTGGCCTACAATGAGCAGTTCTTC.

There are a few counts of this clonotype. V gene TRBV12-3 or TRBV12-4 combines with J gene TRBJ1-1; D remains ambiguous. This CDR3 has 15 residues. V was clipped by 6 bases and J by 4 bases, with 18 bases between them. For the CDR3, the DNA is TGTGCCAGCAGGGAGGGAAGGGTTGAGGGCACTGAAGCTTTCTTT. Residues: CASREGRVEGTEAFF.

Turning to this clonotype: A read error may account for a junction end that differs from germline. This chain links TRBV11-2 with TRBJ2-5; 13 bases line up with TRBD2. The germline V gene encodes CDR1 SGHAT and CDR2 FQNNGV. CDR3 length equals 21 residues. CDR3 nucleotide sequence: TGTGCCAGCAGCCATCCGGGACTAGCGGGGAACCGGCTCTCTTTTGAGGAGAACCAGTACTTC. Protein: CASSHPGLAGNRLSFEENQYF.

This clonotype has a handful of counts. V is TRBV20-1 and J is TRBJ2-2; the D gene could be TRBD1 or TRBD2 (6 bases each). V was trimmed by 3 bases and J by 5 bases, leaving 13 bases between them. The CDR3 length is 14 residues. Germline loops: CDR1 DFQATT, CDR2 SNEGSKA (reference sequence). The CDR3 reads CSARVGGMTGELFF. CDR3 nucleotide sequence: TGCAGTGCTAGGGTAGGGGGGATGACCGGGGAGCTGTTTTTT.

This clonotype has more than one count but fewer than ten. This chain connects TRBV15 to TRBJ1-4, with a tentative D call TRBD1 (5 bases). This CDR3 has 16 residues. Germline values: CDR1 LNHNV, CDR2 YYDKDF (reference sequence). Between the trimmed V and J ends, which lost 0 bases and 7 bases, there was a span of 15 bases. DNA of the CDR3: TGTGCCACCAGCAGAGATCGAAGGGGAGGGCCTGAAAAACTGTTTTTT. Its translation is CATSRDRRGGPEKLFF.